This TCR beta chain was captured in a study of cytomegalovirus exposure and HLA in healthy donors. Notes on the study in general: In a later analysis, productive TCRs from donors in an Asian-associated ancestry cluster reportedly carried fewer N-insertions than the cohort mean. 164 TCR beta chains were listed as cytomegalovirus-associated.

PCR involved 60 Vbeta and 13 Jbeta primers. Sequencing used immunoSEQ multiplex PCR; TCRdb keeps in-frame clones, though not all of them. The table for this sample gives more than 75,000 clones. With 8 bases removed from V and 4 bases from J, the gap between germline ends came to 21 bases. CDR3 size: 16 residues. Per the germline V gene, CDR1 is MDHEN and CDR2 is SYDVKM. Remarks on this clone: Its antigen is as yet unknown.

The sequence derives from a man aged 50 to 59 in good health and CMV-seropositive. The sample consisted of PBMCs. V gene TRBV28 combines with J gene TRBJ1-5, with D possibly TRBD1 on 6 matching bases. The CDR3 region is CASFQGGGSGNQPQHF. Here the CDR3 DNA reads TGTGCCAGCTTTCAGGGAGGGGGGTCAGGAAATCAGCCCCAGCATTTT.